These T cell receptor beta chains were read from a single sample in a study of T cells in Graves' hyperthyroidism and ophthalmopathy. TCRdb passed the multiplex PCR reads through MiXCR, listing each CDR3 protein once. This table has 350,000 to 500,000 distinct CDR3 sequences, approximately 13% appearing once. The specimen sequenced was blood. These TCRs come from a woman under 30 with Graves' hyperthyroidism. CDR3s include the opening cysteine and the closing phenylalanine or tryptophan. The D gene is left open where the match is weak. The size entry is marked missing in some rows and otherwise reads once, few, many or a size class.

D gene | J gene | V gene | clone size | CDR3 DNA | CDR3 protein
TRBD1 | TRBJ1-2 | TRBV7-9 | many | TGTGCCAGCAGCTTAGCGGTTGGGACAGACCTATATGGCTACACCTTC | CASSLAVGTDLYGYTF
- | TRBJ2-1 | TRBV6-1 | many | TGTGCCAGCTCTCATCTAGGGAGGGGGGACTACAATGAGCAGTTCTTC | CASSHLGRGDYNEQFF
TRBD1 | TRBJ2-7 | TRBV11-2 | many | TGTGCCAGCAGTCGGGACAGGAGGGCCTCGTTCCTAACCAACGAGCAGTACTTC | CASSRDRRASFLTNEQYF
- | TRBJ2-7 | TRBV12-3/TRBV12-4 | few | TGTGCCAGCAGTTTCACCAGGAGCTCCTACGAGCAGTACTTC | CASSFTRSSYEQYF
TRBD1 | TRBJ2-2 | TRBV6-1 | - | TGTGCCAGCCGAAGGGGGCTAGCTGCCTCCGGGGAGCTGTTTTTT | CASRRGLAASGELFF
TRBD1 | TRBJ2-7 | TRBV2 | many | TGTGCCAGTAGGACAGGGGCCGAGCAGTACTTC | CASRTGAEQYF
- | TRBJ1-4 | TRBV28 | - | TGTGCCAGCAGATCGCAAGGCTACAGGGCGGATAATGAAAAACTGTTTTTT | CASRSQGYRADNEKLFF
TRBD2 | TRBJ2-7 | TRBV20-1 | many | TGCAGTGTCTCCGGCGAGCGGGAGCACTACGAGCAGTACTTC | CSVSGEREHYEQYF
- | TRBJ1-1 | TRBV11-2 | many | TGTGCCAGCAGCCTACAAGGGACTGAGAACACTGAAGCTTTCTTT | CASSLQGTENTEAFF
- | TRBJ2-7 | TRBV13 | many | TGTGCCAGCAGCTTGCGGCTAGCTGGCTACGAGCAGTACTTC | CASSLRLAGYEQYF
- | TRBJ1-1 | TRBV6-6 | - | TGTGCCAGCAGTTACTCGAGACAACCCACTGAAGCTTTCTTT | CASSYSRQPTEAFF
TRBD2 | TRBJ2-2 | TRBV6-1 | - | TGTGCCACCCTCAGAGGGGGGGTAGGACTAGCGGGAGCCGGGGAGCTGTTTTTT | CATLRGGVGLAGAGELFF